This TCR beta chain emerged from a study of T-cell reconstitution after alpha-beta-depleted transplantation in children. General study findings and limits: Some patients owed their high day-60 TCRbeta diversity to surviving recipient T cells and thymic progenitors. Counts and diversity of T cells one year after transplant came mostly from newly produced T cells. About two months after transplant, alpha-beta T cells reportedly came from several hundred expanded graft clones.

A TCRbeta library incorporating unique molecular identifiers was prepared. TCRdb re-analysed the PCR reads in MiXCR, keeping a single row per CDR3 protein. The sample records 700,000 to 950,000 distinct CDR3 sequences, less than 20% being singletons. For this clonotype: What it binds is unknown.

This specimen consisted of PBMCs, mostly from graft donor cells, obtained 360 days after TCRalphabeta/CD19-depleted stem cell transplant. The source is a male patient younger than 18 who had a stem cell transplant for acute lymphoblastic leukemia, so the T cells may come from the graft donor.

CDR3 residues: CATSDLDRVKNQPQHF. The CDR3 DNA reads as TGTGCCACCAGTGACTTGGACAGGGTAAAGAATCAGCCCCAGCATTTT. The chain uses TRBV24-1 and TRBJ1-5; 8 bases match TRBD1. With 4 bases clipped from V and 4 bases from J, the junction kept 8 bases outside the gene matches. Per the germline V gene, CDR1 is KGHDR and CDR2 is SFDVKD. This CDR3 has 16 residues.